The 18 T cell receptor beta chains below come from one sample, sequenced in a study of radiotherapy plus CTLA-4 blockade in lung cancer. Generated by immunoSEQ multiplex PCR, the TCRdb table keeps only in-frame clones and is missing some. The repertoire holds more than 35,000 clones, with roughly 85% as singletons. The sample here was peripheral blood, taken from a patient treated with radiotherapy plus ipilimumab. These receptors were obtained from a human donor with non-small cell lung cancer who had stable disease on radiotherapy plus ipilimumab.

The chain has TRBV5-4 and TRBJ2-5; 9 bases line up with TRBD1. Germline V gene data show CDR1 as SGHNT and CDR2 as YYREEE (reference sequence). Trimming removed 4 bases from V and 5 bases from J; junction bases left unmatched: 6. This CDR3 spans 14 amino acids. The CDR3 DNA reads TGTGCCAGCAGCGTTGACAGGGGGAGGGAGACCCAGTACTTC. Translation gives CASSVDRGRETQYF.

The sample holds one count of this clone. The chain joins TRBV7-6 to TRBJ2-1, with unresolved D. Germline lookup yields CDR1 SGHVS and CDR2 FNYEAQ. This CDR3 region has 15 residues. Trimming took 5 bases from V and 3 from J, leaving 14 bases between them. The CDR3: CASSPSWSIYNEQFF. Here the CDR3 DNA reads TGTGCCAGCAGCCCTAGTTGGAGTATCTACAATGAGCAGTTCTTC.

This sequence joins TRBV6-5 and TRBJ2-7, with TRBD2 identical over 8 bases. Trimming took 4 bases from V and 5 from J; bases not matched to a gene: 10. The CDR3 is made up of 15 amino acids. CDR1 and CDR2 (germline): MNHEY, SVGAGI. The CDR3, as DNA: TGTGCCAGCAGTTTGGGGACTAGAATCCTCAACGAGCAGTACTTC. As protein: CASSLGTRILNEQYF.

The V call is TRBV11-2, the J call TRBJ1-4; 7 bases align to TRBD1. This CDR3 has 15 amino acids. The germline V gene has CDR1 SGHAT and CDR2 FQNNGV. The trim removed 3 bases at V and 7 bases at J, leaving 8 bases unmatched. CDR3 region: CASSFTSQGTEKLFF. CDR3 nucleotide sequence: TGTGCCAGCAGCTTTACCTCACAGGGGACTGAAAAACTGTTTTTT.

The chain employs TRBV2 and TRBJ1-5; unclear D gene. The CDR3 totals 14 residues. Germline lookup yields CDR1 SNHLY and CDR2 FYNNEI. Trimming pared 6 bases from V and 5 bases from J, leaving 14 bases between. CDR3 sequence: CASRRRVSDQPQHF. DNA for the CDR3: TGTGCCAGCAGGCGACGGGTGTCGGATCAGCCCCAGCATTTT. Variable domain in full (rest from reference TRBV2 and TRBJ1-5): EPEVTQTPSHQVTQMGQEVILRCVPISNHLYFYWYRQILGQKVEFLVSFYNNEISEKSEIFDDQFSVERPDGSNFTLKIRSTKLEDSAMYFCASRRRVSDQPQHFGDGTRLSIL.

CDR3 nucleotide sequence: TGTGCCAGCAGCTTAGATCCGGGTCACACAGATACGCAGTATTTT. Translation gives CASSLDPGHTDTQYF. The chain employs TRBV7-2 and TRBJ2-3; no clear D. The CDR3 extends over 15 amino acids. The germline V gene has CDR1 SGHTA and CDR2 FQGNSA. Trimming pared 1 base from V and 2 bases from J, leaving 10 bases between.

The chain employs TRBV28 and TRBJ1-5; perhaps TRBD1 as D (6 bases). This CDR3 comprises 14 residues. From germline, CDR1 is MDHEN and CDR2 SYDVKM. V lost 7 bases to trimming and J lost 1 base, with 11 bases between them. The CDR3 sequence: CASIPRGSNQPQHF. The CDR3 region has the DNA TGTGCCAGCATTCCCAGGGGAAGCAATCAGCCCCAGCATTTT. Complete variable domain (other parts from reference TRBV28 and TRBJ1-5): DVKVTQSSRYLVKRTGEKVFLECVQDMDHENMFWYRQDPGLGLRLIYFSYDVKMKEKGDIPEGYSVSREKKERFSLILESASTNQTSMYLCASIPRGSNQPQHFGDGTRLSIL.

This clone was seen a single time. V and J are TRBV6-5 and TRBJ2-1; tentatively, D is TRBD1 (6 bases). The CDR3 sequence is 14 residues long. V lost 5 bases, J lost 9 bases, and 17 bases lay in between. Germline lookup yields CDR1 MNHEY and CDR2 SVGAGI. DNA of the CDR3: TGTGCCAGCAGTCCGAGGGGGAGCTTTGGTGAGCAGTTCTTC. Encoded protein: CASSPRGSFGEQFF.

The chain employs TRBV9 and TRBJ2-5; D possibly corresponds to TRBD1 (5 bases). Trimming stripped 4 bases from V and 5 bases from J, with 18 bases between. Germline CDR1 reads SGDLS; CDR2 reads YYNGEE. The CDR3 runs to 15 residues. The CDR3 bases are TGTGCCAGCAGCACCAGAGATAGGGGTACCGAGACCCAGTACTTC. Translation: CASSTRDRGTETQYF.

The gene calls are TRBV9 and TRBJ1-3, with TRBD1 matching 7 bases. CDR3 size: 16 residues. V was pared by 3 bases and J by 0 bases, with 6 bases of the junction left unmatched. Germline CDR1 and CDR2: SGDLS and YYNGEE. As DNA, the CDR3 is TGTGCCAGCAGCGCCAGGGGGGTAGACTCTGGAAACACCATATATTTT. Its translation is CASSARGVDSGNTIYF.

This clone was seen more than once but under ten times. The chain recombines TRBV30 with TRBJ1-1, with D perhaps TRBD1 (6 bases). The CDR3 contains 14 residues. The V end lost 5 bases, the J end lost 5 bases, and 18 bases lay between the germline ends. Germline V gene lookup returns CDR1 GTSNPN and CDR2 SVGIG (reference sequence). This chain's CDR3 is CAWSFGAGDTEAFF. In DNA form, the CDR3 reads TGTGCCTGGTCTTTCGGGGCAGGGGATACTGAAGCTTTCTTT.

This chain connects TRBV28 to TRBJ1-2; D might be TRBD1 (6 bases). Per the germline V gene, CDR1 is MDHEN and CDR2 is SYDVKM. The CDR3 is made up of 14 amino acids. V shed 2 bases and J shed 6 bases, with 13 bases lying between them. The CDR3 loop reads CASSLTRGAHGYTF. CDR3 sequence (DNA): TGTGCCAGCAGTTTAACTCGGGGGGCCCATGGCTACACCTTC.

The chain carries TRBV30 and TRBJ1-2, with 7 bases fitting TRBD1. CDR1 is GTSNPN and CDR2 is SVGIG in the germline V gene (reference sequence). The CDR3 consists of 12 residues. V was pared by 7 bases and J by 5 bases, with 7 bases of the junction left unmatched. CDR3 bases: TGTGCCTTAACAGGGGCGGGGTATGGCTACACCTTC. Residues: CALTGAGYGYTF.

The V gene is TRBV6-6, the J gene TRBJ2-5, with D maybe TRBD2 (7 bases). This CDR3 has 15 residues. The ends were cut back, 10 bases at V and 5 bases at J, with 23 bases in the middle. Germline CDR1 reads MNHNY; CDR2 reads SVGAGI (reference sequence). The CDR3 DNA is TGTGCCACCAGGCCCCCCGGGGGGCGGTGGGAGACCCAGTACTTC. This translates into CATRPPGGRWETQYF.

The chain is built from TRBV28 and TRBJ1-2, with unresolved D. The CDR3 is 13 residues long. CDR1 MDHEN and CDR2 SYDVKM come from the germline V gene. V lost 3 bases and J lost 1, with 6 bases in between. The DNA of the CDR3 is TGTGCCAGCAGTTTCAGGCATAACTATGGCTACACCTTC. It is translated as CASSFRHNYGYTF.

The J gene is TRBJ2-1, the V gene TRBV6-5; 10 bases agree with TRBD2. Germline V gives CDR1 MNHEY, CDR2 SVGAGI. This CDR3 has 15 amino acids. The ends lost 5 bases at V and 7 bases at J; junction bases unmatched: 8. Here the CDR3 reads CASSRTGLAQNEQFF. The CDR3 DNA follows: TGTGCCAGCAGTCGCACGGGACTAGCGCAGAATGAGCAGTTCTTC.

This sequence joins TRBV10-3 and TRBJ2-5; D is possibly TRBD1 (5 bases). CDR3 length equals 13 residues. Trimming stripped 3 bases from V and 9 bases from J, with 14 bases between. Germline V gene sequence: CDR1 ENHRY, CDR2 SYGVKD. The CDR3 reads CAISETGPGAQYF. In DNA form, the CDR3 reads TGTGCCATCAGTGAAACAGGCCCTGGGGCCCAGTACTTC.

The chain links TRBV18 to TRBJ2-7, with a weak D call TRBD1 (5 bases). CDR1 is KGHSH and CDR2 is LQKENI in the germline V gene. Trimming cost V 3 bases and J 1 base, with 25 bases left between them. This CDR3 region has 19 residues. The CDR3 DNA sequence: TGTGCCAGCTCACCCGCCCCTGACAGACCGCCGGGTGTTTCCTACGAGCAGTACTTC. Translated: CASSPAPDRPPGVSYEQYF.